These 3 T cell receptor beta chains originate from one sample sequenced in a study of blood T cell repertoires in COVID-19. Sequenced by immunoSEQ multiplex PCR; TCRdb stores in-frame clones only, minus some. The sample carries about 140,000 clones, 88% recorded once. The sample consisted of peripheral blood. These receptors were collected from a human donor in a cohort sampled during active COVID-19.

The V gene is TRBV5-1, the J gene TRBJ2-3, with 13 bases lining up with TRBD2. This CDR3 is 16 amino acids long. Per the germline V gene, CDR1 is SGHRS and CDR2 is YFSETQ. Unmatched junction bases numbered 5, after V lost 4 bases and J lost 3 bases. CDR3 region: CASSLRTSGGTDTQYF. The CDR3 nucleotides read TGCGCCAGCAGCCTGAGGACTAGCGGGGGAACAGATACGCAGTATTTT.

The CDR3 sequence is CASSPAGLGGENGYTF. CDR3 bases: TGTGCCAGCAGTCCGGCGGGGCTTGGGGGGGAAAATGGCTACACCTTC. The chain has TRBV28 and TRBJ1-2; D may be TRBD1 (5 bases). The CDR3 is 16 amino acids. CDR1 MDHEN and CDR2 SYDVKM come from the germline V gene. The V end was cut by 5 bases, the J end by 6 bases, with 22 bases between.

The chain uses TRBV5-1 and TRBJ1-1; maybe TRBD1 (6 bases). Germline CDR1 SGHRS, CDR2 YFSETQ. This CDR3 has 13 residues. V lost 3 bases and J 6 bases, leaving 12 bases between the germline ends. CDR3 amino acids: CASSYRDTSEAFF. CDR3 DNA: TGCGCCAGCAGCTACCGGGACACCTCTGAAGCTTTCTTT.